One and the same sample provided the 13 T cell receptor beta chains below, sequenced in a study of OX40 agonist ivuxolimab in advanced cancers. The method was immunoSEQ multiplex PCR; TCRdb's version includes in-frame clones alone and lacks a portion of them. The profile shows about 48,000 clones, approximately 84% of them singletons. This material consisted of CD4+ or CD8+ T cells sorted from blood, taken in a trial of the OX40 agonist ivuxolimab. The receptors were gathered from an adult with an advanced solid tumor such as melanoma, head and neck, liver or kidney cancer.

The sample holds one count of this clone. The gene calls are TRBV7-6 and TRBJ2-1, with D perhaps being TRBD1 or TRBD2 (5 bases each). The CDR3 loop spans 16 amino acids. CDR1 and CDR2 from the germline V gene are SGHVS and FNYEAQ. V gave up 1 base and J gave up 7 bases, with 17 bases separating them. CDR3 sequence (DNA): TGTGCCAGCAGCTTAGGGGGCCAGCGGCATTATAATGAGCAGTTCTTC. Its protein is CASSLGGQRHYNEQFF.

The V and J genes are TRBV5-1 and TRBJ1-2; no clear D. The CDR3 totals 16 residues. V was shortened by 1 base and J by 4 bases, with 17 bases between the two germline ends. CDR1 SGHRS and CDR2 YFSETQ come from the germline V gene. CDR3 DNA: TGCGCCAGCAGCTTGCGTTCGTGGAACAGTGTCTATGGCTACACCTTC. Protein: CASSLRSWNSVYGYTF.

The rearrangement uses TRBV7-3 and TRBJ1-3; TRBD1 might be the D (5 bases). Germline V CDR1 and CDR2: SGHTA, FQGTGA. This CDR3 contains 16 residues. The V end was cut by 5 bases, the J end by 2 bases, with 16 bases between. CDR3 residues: CASSLGGQGTGNTIYF. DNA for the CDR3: TGTGCCAGCAGCCTGGGAGGCCAGGGCACTGGAAACACCATATATTTT.

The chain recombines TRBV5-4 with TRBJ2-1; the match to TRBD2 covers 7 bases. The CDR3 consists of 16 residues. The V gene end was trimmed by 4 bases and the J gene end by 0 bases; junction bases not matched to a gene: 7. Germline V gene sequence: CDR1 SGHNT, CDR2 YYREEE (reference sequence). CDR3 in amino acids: CASSLTGGSSYNEQFF. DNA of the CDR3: TGTGCCAGCAGCCTCACTGGCGGGAGCTCCTACAATGAGCAGTTCTTC.

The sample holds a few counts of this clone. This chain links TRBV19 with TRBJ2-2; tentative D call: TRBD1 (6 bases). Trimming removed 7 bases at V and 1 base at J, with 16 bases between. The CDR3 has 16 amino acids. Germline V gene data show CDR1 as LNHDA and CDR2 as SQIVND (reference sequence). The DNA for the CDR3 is TGTGCCAGTATCACCGGGACAACCCTGAACACCGGGGAGCTGTTTTTT. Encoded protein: CASITGTTLNTGELFF.

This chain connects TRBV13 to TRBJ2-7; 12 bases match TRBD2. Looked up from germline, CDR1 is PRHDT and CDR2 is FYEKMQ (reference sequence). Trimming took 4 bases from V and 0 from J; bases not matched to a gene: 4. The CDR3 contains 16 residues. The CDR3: CASSSGLAGTSYEQYF. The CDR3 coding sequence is TGTGCCAGCAGCTCAGGACTAGCGGGGACCTCCTACGAGCAGTACTTC.

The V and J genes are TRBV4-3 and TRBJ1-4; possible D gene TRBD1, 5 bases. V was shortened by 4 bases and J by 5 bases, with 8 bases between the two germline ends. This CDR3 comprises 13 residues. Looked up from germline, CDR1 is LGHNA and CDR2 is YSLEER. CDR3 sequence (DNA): TGCGCCAGCAGCCTGACAGTGAATGAAAAACTGTTTTTT. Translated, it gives CASSLTVNEKLFF.

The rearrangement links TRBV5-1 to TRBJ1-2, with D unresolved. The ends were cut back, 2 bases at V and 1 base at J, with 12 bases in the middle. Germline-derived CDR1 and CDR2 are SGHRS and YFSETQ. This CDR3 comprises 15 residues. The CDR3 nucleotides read TGCGCCAGCAGCTTCCAACCCGATGGTAACTATGGCTACACCTTC. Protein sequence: CASSFQPDGNYGYTF.

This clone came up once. The DNA of the CDR3 is TGTGCCAGCAGCTCCCGACAGGGCACAGATACGCAGTATTTT. It translates to CASSSRQGTDTQYF. V gene TRBV7-8 combines with J gene TRBJ2-3; a weak D match, TRBD1 (6 bases). Germline loops: CDR1 SGHVS, CDR2 FQNEAQ. V was clipped by 4 bases and J by 1 base, with 9 bases between them. This CDR3 region has 14 residues.

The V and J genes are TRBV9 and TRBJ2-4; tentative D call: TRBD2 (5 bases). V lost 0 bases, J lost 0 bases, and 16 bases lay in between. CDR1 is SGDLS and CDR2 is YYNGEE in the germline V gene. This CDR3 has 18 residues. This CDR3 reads CASSVEPRAHKAKNIQYF. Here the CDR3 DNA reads TGTGCCAGCAGCGTAGAACCGAGGGCCCACAAAGCCAAAAACATTCAGTACTTC.

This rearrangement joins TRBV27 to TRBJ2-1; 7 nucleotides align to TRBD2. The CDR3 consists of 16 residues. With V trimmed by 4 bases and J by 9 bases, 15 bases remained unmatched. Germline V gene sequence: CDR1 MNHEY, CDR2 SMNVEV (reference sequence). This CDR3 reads CASSWRGRANRREQFF. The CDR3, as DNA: TGTGCCAGCAGTTGGCGAGGGAGGGCCAATAGACGTGAGCAGTTCTTC.

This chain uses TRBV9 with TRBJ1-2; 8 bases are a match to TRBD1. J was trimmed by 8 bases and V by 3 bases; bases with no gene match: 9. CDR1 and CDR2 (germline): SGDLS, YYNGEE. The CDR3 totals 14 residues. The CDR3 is CASSGLRTGYGYTF. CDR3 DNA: TGTGCCAGCAGCGGCCTTCGGACAGGGTACGGCTACACCTTC. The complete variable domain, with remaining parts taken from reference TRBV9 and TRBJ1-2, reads DSGVTQTPKHLITATGQRVTLRCSPRSGDLSVYWYQQSLDQGLQFLIQYYNGEERAKGNILERFSAQQFPDLHSELNLSSLELGDSALYFCASSGLRTGYGYTFGSGTRLTVV.

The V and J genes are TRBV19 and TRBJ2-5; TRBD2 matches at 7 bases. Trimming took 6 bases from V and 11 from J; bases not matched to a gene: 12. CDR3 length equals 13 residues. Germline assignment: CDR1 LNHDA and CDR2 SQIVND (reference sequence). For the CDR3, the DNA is TGTGCCAGTAGCCCCATGGCGGGAGTAGAGCAGTACTTC. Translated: CASSPMAGVEQYF.